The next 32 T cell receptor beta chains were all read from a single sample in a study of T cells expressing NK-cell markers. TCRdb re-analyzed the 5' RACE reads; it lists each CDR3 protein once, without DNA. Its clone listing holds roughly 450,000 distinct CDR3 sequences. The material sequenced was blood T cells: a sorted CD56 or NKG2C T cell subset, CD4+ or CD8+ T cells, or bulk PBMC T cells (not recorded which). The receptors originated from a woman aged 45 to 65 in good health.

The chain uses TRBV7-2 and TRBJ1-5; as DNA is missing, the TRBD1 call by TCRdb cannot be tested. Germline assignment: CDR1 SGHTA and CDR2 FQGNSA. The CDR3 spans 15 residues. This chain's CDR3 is CASSLDRGLGQPQHF.

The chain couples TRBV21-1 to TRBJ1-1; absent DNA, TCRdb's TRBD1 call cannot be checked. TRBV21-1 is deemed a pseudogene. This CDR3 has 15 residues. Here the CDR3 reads CASSGHQGAVTEAFF.

The CDR3 sequence: CSARRAVGFEETQYF. The chain joins TRBV20-1 to TRBJ2-5; the TCRdb D gene call, TRBD2, has no DNA to confirm it. Germline-derived CDR1 and CDR2 are DFQATT and SNEGSKA (reference sequence). There are 15 residues in the CDR3.

CDR3 residues: CASSLNRARETQYF. The J gene is TRBJ2-5, the V gene TRBV5-1. The CDR3 contains 14 residues. Germline CDR1 and CDR2: SGHRS and YFSETQ. The variable domain in full, completed from reference TRBV5-1 and TRBJ2-5, reads KAGVTQTPRYLIKTRGQQVTLSCSPISGHRSVSWYQQTPGQGLQFLFEYFSETQRNKGNFPGRFSGRQFSNSRSEMNVSTLELGDSALYLCASSLNRARETQYFGPGTRLLVL.

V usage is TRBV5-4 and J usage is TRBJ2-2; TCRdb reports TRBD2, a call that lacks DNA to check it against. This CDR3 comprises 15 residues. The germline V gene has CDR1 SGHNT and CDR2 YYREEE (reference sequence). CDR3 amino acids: CASREGLAATGELFF.

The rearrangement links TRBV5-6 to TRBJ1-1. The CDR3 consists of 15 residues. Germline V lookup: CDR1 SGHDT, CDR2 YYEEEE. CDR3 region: CASSPWGRPNTEAFF.

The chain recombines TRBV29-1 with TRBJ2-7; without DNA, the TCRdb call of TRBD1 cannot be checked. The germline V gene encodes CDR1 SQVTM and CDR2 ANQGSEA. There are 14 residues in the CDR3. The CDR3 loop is CSVESDRGHFEQYF.

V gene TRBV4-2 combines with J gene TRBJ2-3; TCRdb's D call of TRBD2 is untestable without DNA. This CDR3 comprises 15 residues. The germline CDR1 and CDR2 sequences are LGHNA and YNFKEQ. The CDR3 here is CASSQVPAGTDTQYF.

The CDR3 is CAKQVGRKMGNQPQHF. The chain employs TRBV6-4 and TRBJ1-5; TCRdb designates TRBD1, a call that cannot be tested without DNA. The CDR3 extends over 16 amino acids. CDR1 is MRHNA, CDR2 SNTAGT, per germline.

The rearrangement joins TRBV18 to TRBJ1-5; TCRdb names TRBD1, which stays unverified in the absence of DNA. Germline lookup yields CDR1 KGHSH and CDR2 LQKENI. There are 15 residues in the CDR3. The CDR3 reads CASSRMTGLDQPQHF.

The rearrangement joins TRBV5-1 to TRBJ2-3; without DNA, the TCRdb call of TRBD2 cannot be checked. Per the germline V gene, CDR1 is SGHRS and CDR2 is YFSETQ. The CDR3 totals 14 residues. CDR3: CASSRISGSTTQYF.

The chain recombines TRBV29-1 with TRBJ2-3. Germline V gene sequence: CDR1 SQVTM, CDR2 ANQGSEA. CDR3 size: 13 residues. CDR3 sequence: CSVESAMGDTQYF.

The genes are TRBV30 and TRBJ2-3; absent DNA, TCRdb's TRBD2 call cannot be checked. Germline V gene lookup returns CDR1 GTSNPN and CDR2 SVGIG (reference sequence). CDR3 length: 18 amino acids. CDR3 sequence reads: CAWRPLAGGQTSTDTQYF. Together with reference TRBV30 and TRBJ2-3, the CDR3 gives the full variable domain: SQTIHQWPATLVQPVGSPLSLECTVEGTSNPNLYWYRQAAGRGLQLLFYSVGIGQISSEVPQNLSASRPQDRQFILSSKKLLLSDSGFYLCAWRPLAGGQTSTDTQYFGPGTRLTVL.

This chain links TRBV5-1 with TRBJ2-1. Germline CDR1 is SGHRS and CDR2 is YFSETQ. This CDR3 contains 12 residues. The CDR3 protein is CASSLPRDEQFF.

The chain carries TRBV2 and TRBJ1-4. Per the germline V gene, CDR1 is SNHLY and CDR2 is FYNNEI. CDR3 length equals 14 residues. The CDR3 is CASGNEATNEKLFF.

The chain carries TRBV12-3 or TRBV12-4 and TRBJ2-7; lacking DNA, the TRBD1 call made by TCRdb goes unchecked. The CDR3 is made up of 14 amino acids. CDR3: CASSSSGGLYEQYF.

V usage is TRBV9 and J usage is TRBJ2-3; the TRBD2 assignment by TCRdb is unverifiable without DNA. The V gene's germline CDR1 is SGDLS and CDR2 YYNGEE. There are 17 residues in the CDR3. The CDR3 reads CASTRTSGIMGTDTQYF.

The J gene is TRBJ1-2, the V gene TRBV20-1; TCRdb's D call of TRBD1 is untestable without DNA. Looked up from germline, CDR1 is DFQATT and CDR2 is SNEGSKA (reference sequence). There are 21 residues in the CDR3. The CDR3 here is CSARAPVAGGRGGLTYYGYTF.

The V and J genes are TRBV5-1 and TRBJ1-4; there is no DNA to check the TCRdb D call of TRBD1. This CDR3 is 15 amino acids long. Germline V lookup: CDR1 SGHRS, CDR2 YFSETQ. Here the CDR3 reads CASSSTGATNEKLFF.

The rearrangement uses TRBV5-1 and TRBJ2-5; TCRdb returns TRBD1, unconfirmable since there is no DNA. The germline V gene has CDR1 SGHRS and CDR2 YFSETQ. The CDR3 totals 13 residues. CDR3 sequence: CASSYDRAQTQYF.

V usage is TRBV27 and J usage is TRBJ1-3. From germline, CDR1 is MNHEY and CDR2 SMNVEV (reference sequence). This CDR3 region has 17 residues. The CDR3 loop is CASSLSGLPYSGNTIYF.

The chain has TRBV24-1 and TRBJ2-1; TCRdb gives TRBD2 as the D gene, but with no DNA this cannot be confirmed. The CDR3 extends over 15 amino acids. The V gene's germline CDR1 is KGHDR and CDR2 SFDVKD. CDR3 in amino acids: CATSETSGVNNEQFF.

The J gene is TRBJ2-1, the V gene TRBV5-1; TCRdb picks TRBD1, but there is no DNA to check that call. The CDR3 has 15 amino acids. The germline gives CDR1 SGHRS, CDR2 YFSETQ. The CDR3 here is CASSLVVQGIDEQFF.

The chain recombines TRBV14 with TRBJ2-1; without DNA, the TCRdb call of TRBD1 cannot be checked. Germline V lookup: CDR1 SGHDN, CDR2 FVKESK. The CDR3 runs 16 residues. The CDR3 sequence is CASSQVDGTAYNEQFF.

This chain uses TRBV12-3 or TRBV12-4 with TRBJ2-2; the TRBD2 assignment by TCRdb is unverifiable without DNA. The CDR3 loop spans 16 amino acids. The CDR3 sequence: CASTLGLAGNTGELFF.

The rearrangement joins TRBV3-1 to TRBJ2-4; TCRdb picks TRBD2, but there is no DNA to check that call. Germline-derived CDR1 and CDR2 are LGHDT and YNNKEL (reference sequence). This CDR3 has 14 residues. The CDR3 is CASSGGGEGNIQYF.

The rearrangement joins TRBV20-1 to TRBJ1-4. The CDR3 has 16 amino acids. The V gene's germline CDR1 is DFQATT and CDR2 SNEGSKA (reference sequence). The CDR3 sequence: CSARDQWRGLNEKLFF.

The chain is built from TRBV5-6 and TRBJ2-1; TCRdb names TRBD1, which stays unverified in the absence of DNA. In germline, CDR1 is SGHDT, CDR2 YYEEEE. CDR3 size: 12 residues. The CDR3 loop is CASSLLGTPPFF.

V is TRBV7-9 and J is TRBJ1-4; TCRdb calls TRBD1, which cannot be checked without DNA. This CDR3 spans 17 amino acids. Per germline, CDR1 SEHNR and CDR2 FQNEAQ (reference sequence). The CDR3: CASRGQGKSATNEKLFF.

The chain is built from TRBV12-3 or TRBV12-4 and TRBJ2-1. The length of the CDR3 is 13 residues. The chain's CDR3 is CASSFLESREQFF.

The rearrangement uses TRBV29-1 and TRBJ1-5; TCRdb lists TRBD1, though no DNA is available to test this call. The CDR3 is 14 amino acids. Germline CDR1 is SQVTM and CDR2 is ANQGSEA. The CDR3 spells CSVASTGGGQPQHF.

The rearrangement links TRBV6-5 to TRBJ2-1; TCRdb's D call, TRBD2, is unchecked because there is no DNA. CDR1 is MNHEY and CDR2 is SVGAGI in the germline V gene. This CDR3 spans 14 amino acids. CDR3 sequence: CASHGAGFYNEQFF.